One TCR beta chain is described in this entry. This entry belongs to a study of blood T cell repertoires in COVID-19. Whole-study context: Samples representing acute and convalescent COVID-19 were sourced from the United States, Italy and Spain.

Profiled with immunoSEQ multiplex PCR; TCRdb holds only in-frame clones, not every one. The sample shows around 140,000 clones, around nine tenths of them seen only once. J gave up 8 bases and V 6 bases, and 9 bases lay outside the gene matches. CDR3 size: 14 residues. Per germline, CDR1 MNHEY and CDR2 SVGEGT. The chain has TRBV6-2 or TRBV6-3 and TRBJ1-2; 10 positions match TRBD1. Sequencing was performed on peripheral blood. This TCR came from a man in his fifties or sixties with active or convalescent COVID-19. CDR3 loop: CASSTPDRGQGYTF. As DNA, the CDR3 is TGTGCCAGCAGCACCCCCGACAGGGGGCAAGGCTACACCTTC.